This record concerns one T cell receptor beta chain sequence. Its antigen remains unidentified. The data were obtained in a study of chemoradiotherapy in HPV16-positive cancers. Across the whole study: Candidate HPV-specific T-cell clones and common TCR motifs came from functional assays in a couple of HPV16-positive patients.

Repertoires were generated with immunoSEQ multiplex PCR, while TCRdb's copy carries only in-frame clones and drops some. Counted here are about 2,000 clones, more than 70% occurring once; the ten biggest clones make up roughly 10%. This CDR3 has 15 amino acids. The germline V gene has CDR1 SEHNR and CDR2 FQNEAQ (reference sequence). V shed 3 bases and J 5 bases; nucleotides not matched to a gene: 8. Study results and limitations: Functional assays defining HPV-specific T cells used only a couple of HPV16-positive patients. In HPV16-positive patients, HPV-responsive T-cell expansion tracked better recurrence-free survival. Candidate HPV-specific clones and E7-related TCR motifs grew in tumor during treatment.

The TCR comes from a human donor with HPV-associated anogenital cancer. Material: tumor tissue, obtained from a patient who underwent chemoradiotherapy. The rearrangement joins TRBV7-9 to TRBJ2-7, with 9 nucleotides matching TRBD2. CDR3 in amino acids: CASSLGASGMDEQYF. Written as DNA, the CDR3 is TGTGCCAGCAGCTTGGGGGCTAGCGGGATGGACGAGCAGTACTTC.